The clone carrying this T cell receptor (beta chain) has just a few counts. Its antigen is as yet unknown. This sample is part of a study of post-analysis software for immune sequencing data. About the research overall: The study covered relapsing-remitting, secondary progressive and progressive-relapsing courses of multiple sclerosis.

The CDR3 contains 16 residues. Germline trimming cut 4 bases from V and 1 base from J; bases unmatched to any gene: 8. Germline assignment: CDR1 SGDLS and CDR2 YYNGEE. Every TCR beta cDNA library bore unique molecular identifiers. TCRdb re-derived calls from the PCR reads in MiXCR, one entry per CDR3 protein. The sample lists about 540,000 distinct CDR3 sequences, around 34% occurring once. Study conclusions and caveats: Relative to controls, patients with multiple sclerosis showed significantly lower normalized Chao1 diversity. Controls had lower frequencies than patients of five or six TRBV segments, which included TRBV5-6, TRBV5-1 and TRBV20-1. Same-batch samples co-clustered strongly by F measure.

Sample: blood. The chain links TRBV9 to TRBJ2-5; 9 nucleotides agree with TRBD2. This TCR came from a girl younger than 18 with multiple sclerosis. This CDR3 reads CASSPVAGGPQETQYF. Written as DNA, the CDR3 is TGTGCCAGCAGCCCTGTGGCGGGGGGGCCCCAAGAGACCCAGTACTTC.